This record concerns one TCR beta chain sequence. The antigen is unknown. The CDR3 has 14 amino acids. The V gene end was trimmed by 6 bases and the J gene end by 2 bases; junction bases not matched to a gene: 3. Germline CDR1 and CDR2: MDHEN and SYDVKM. This sample is drawn from a study of beta chain features in type 1 diabetes. General study points: In all four CD4+ subsets, TCRB CDR3 length was significantly, moderately reduced in type 1 diabetes.

The whole isolated RNA underwent reverse transcription, so sequencing captured expressed TCRB transcripts. Only in-frame clones appear in the TCRdb table, and some are missing; sequencing was by immunoSEQ multiplex PCR. The sample holds hundreds of thousands of clones, about an eighth seen once. The rearrangement joins TRBV28 to TRBJ1-5; the match to TRBD1 covers 8 bases. The sequence was collected from a man aged 18 to 29 with type 1 diabetes. Sample: naive CD4+ T cells from blood. CDR3 in DNA: TGTGCCAGCAGCACGACAGGGGGCAATCAGCCCCAGCATTTT. As protein: CASSTTGGNQPQHF. Complete variable domain (other parts from reference TRBV28 and TRBJ1-5): DVKVTQSSRYLVKRTGEKVFLECVQDMDHENMFWYRQDPGLGLRLIYFSYDVKMKEKGDIPEGYSVSREKKERFSLILESASTNQTSMYLCASSTTGGNQPQHFGDGTRLSIL.